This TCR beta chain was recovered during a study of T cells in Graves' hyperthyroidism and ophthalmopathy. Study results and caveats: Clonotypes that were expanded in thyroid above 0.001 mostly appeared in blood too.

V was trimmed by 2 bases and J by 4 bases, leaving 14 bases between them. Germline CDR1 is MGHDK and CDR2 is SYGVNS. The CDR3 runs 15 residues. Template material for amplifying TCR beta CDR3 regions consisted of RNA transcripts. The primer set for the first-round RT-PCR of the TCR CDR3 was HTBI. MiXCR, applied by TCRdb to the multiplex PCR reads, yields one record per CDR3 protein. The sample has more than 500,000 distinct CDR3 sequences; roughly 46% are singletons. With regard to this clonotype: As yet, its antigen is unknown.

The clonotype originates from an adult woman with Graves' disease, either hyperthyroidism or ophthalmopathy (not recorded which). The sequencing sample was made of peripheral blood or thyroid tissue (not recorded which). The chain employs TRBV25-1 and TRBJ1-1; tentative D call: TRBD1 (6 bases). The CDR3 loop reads CASSEPRGEVTEAFF. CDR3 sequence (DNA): TGTGCCAGCAGTGAACCCAGGGGCGAGGTCACTGAAGCTTTCTTT.